This record looks at one TCR beta chain sequence and its context. Its antigen is undetermined. These data come from a study of cytomegalovirus exposure and HLA in healthy donors. Amplification used 60 Vbeta primers and 13 Jbeta primers. The data were produced by immunoSEQ multiplex PCR, yet TCRdb's version contains in-frame clones alone and is incomplete. This table holds more than 150,000 clones, more than 85% found once. This CDR3 is 15 amino acids long. The germline CDR1 and CDR2 sequences are MNHEY and SVGAGI. Germline trimming cut 5 bases from V and 4 bases from J; bases unmatched to any gene: 5. Notes on the study in general: Rates of TCR association differed by HLA locus in a later analysis, with DRB1 highest and HLA-C lowest. Researchers reported in a later analysis that a missense DCLRE1C variant was tied to TCR beta V- and J-gene trimming.

Sequences were obtained from PBMCs. This sequence originates from a girl under two years old in good health and CMV-seronegative. The gene calls are TRBV6-5 and TRBJ1-5; TRBD1 agrees at 10 bases. The DNA of the CDR3 is TGTGCCAGCAGTCCCGGGACAGGGGCTAATCAGCCCCAGCATTTT. Residues: CASSPGTGANQPQHF.